This paragraph reports one T cell receptor (beta chain). Its specificity is unknown. These data come from a study of Tregs in tolerant kidney transplant recipients. Study-level points and caveats: Tregs expanded with activated donor B cells seemed most donor-specific. Biological reproducibility was not directly addressed, but technical replication error appeared minimal.

This table comes from immunoSEQ multiplex PCR, and its TCRdb copy is limited to in-frame clones, with some not included. The repertoire includes about 120,000 clones, 85% to 95% of them detected once, and nearly 0.6% sits in the top ten. CDR3 length: 15 amino acids. Germline V gene data show CDR1 as LNHDA and CDR2 as SQIVND (reference sequence). The junction had 4 bases not matched to a gene; V was cut back by 3 bases and J by 5 bases. The TCR originated in a human donor in good health. The specimen was CD4+ T cells from blood. V gene TRBV19 combines with J gene TRBJ2-5; 12 nucleotides agree with TRBD1. In DNA, the CDR3 is TGTGCCAGTAGTATCCCGGGACAGGGGGCTGAGACCCAGTACTTC. It yields the protein CASSIPGQGAETQYF.